These 5 T cell receptor beta chains were all obtained from the same sample, sequenced in a study of Graves' ophthalmopathy and Graves' hyperthyroidism. The authors amplified TCR beta CDR3 regions, and they did so from RNA transcripts for repertoire sequencing. Scientists carried out first-round RT-PCR using HTBI primers and then a second-round multiplex PCR. TCRdb fed the multiplex PCR reads into MiXCR, producing one record per CDR3 protein. The sample carries around 1.1 million distinct CDR3 sequences, about 40% recorded once. Sequencing was done on a sample of peripheral blood or thyroid tissue (not recorded which). All receptors derive from an adult man with Graves' hyperthyroidism.

On this clonotype: A much larger clone differs by one base, so this may be a read error. The chain couples TRBV2 to TRBJ2-5; 7 bases agree with TRBD2. CDR3 size: 15 residues. Germline V gives CDR1 SNHLY, CDR2 FYNNEI. CDR3 region: CVSSENGGSEETQYF. CDR3 nucleotides: TGTGTCAGCAGTGAAAACGGGGGGAGCGAAGAGACCCAGTACTTC.

A word on this clonotype: A single base separates this from a much larger clone, so it may be a read error. The chain carries TRBV2 and TRBJ1-5; D remains unclear. V lost 6 bases, J lost 3 bases, and 15 bases lay in between. This CDR3 has 15 amino acids. Germline-derived CDR1 and CDR2 are SNHLY and FYNNEI. The CDR3 spells CASSLSSRNNQPQHF. DNA of the CDR3: TGTGCCAGCAGCCTTTCTTCCCGTAACAATCAGCCCCAGCATTTT.

This clonotype showed up just a few times. The chain is built from TRBV28 and TRBJ1-5, with 10 bases identical to TRBD1. Germline trimming cut 8 bases from V and 6 bases from J; bases unmatched to any gene: 7. In germline, CDR1 is MDHEN, CDR2 SYDVKM. This CDR3 has 14 amino acids. This CDR3 is CASLTGGEVQPQHF. The CDR3, as DNA: TGTGCCAGCTTGACAGGGGGCGAAGTTCAGCCCCAGCATTTT.

The chain couples TRBV19 to TRBJ1-5; 7 bases are shared with TRBD1. Germline trimming cut 5 bases from V and 4 bases from J; bases unmatched to any gene: 11. Germline lookup yields CDR1 LNHDA and CDR2 SQIVND (reference sequence). This CDR3 contains 16 residues. CDR3 DNA sequence: TGTGCCAGTAGTGACGGACCGGGACAGTGGAATCAGCCCCAGCATTTT. It translates to CASSDGPGQWNQPQHF.

The V gene is TRBV10-3, the J gene TRBJ1-5, with a weak D call TRBD1 (6 bases). This CDR3 is 14 amino acids long. V was clipped by 6 bases and J by 7 bases, with 16 bases between them. The germline CDR1 and CDR2 sequences are ENHRY and SYGVKD. CDR3 amino acids: CAIRSGGRRQPQHF. The CDR3 DNA sequence: TGTGCCATCAGGAGTGGGGGGCGAAGGCAGCCCCAGCATTTT.